This T cell receptor (beta chain) was observed in a study of T cells in Graves' hyperthyroidism and ophthalmopathy. The TCR beta CDR3 regions underwent amplification using RNA transcripts as the source. A first-round RT-PCR of the TCR CDR3 used the HTBI primer set. TCRdb analysed the multiplex PCR reads with MiXCR anew, one entry per CDR3 protein. The sample gives some 770,000 distinct CDR3 sequences, 16% of which show up once; around 8% is in the top ten. This clonotype was observed a handful of times. CDR1 KGHSH and CDR2 LQKENI come from the germline V gene. V gave up 6 bases and J gave up 0 bases; unmatched junction bases: 4. The CDR3 is made up of 14 amino acids.

The sample comprised blood. The chain combines TRBV18 with TRBJ1-1, with 7 nucleotides matching TRBD1. This receptor was taken from a man aged 18 to 35 with Graves' hyperthyroidism. The DNA for the CDR3 is TGTGCCAGCTCCCGACAGGGCATGAACACTGAAGCTTTCTTT. Encoded protein: CASSRQGMNTEAFF.